This is a list of T cell receptor beta chains from one sample in a study of shared clonotypes between healthy human individuals. Repertoires were generated with immunoSEQ multiplex PCR, while TCRdb's copy carries only in-frame clones and drops some. Among about 1.5 million clones listed, approximately 98% were seen once. The sequenced sample consisted of naive CD4+ T cells sorted from blood. Source of these receptors: a man under 40 in good health. Both conserved end residues are trimmed from each CDR3.

V: TRBV28
J: TRBJ2-1
CDR3: ASSIAGRGYNEQF

V: TRBV29-1
J: TRBJ1-1
CDR3: SVTKAPNTEAF

V: TRBV28
J: TRBJ2-3
CDR3: ASPPPTSGYTDTQY

V: TRBV5-1
J: TRBJ2-6
CDR3: ASSLFFGSGANVLT

V: TRBV9
J: TRBJ2-3
CDR3: ASSVEPSASTDTQY

V: TRBV9
J: TRBJ2-1
CDR3: ASSVGGASWGYNEQF

V: TRBV5-6
J: TRBJ1-3
CDR3: ASSHWTGQPAVY

V: TRBV9
J: TRBJ2-5
CDR3: ASSVGLQETQY

V: TRBV10-1
J: TRBJ2-6
CDR3: ASSGSGAPGANVLT

V: TRBV5-5
J: TRBJ2-7
CDR3: ASSFWETAYEQY

V: TRBV5-6
J: TRBJ2-7
CDR3: ASSLNVGGSDEQY

V: TRBV30
J: TRBJ1-1
CDR3: AWGQMNTEAF

V: TRBV7-8
J: TRBJ2-7
CDR3: ASSKGQSYEQY

V: TRBV5-1
J: TRBJ2-1
CDR3: ASSLVTLSSYNEQF

V: TRBV9
J: TRBJ2-2
CDR3: ALPRGELF

V: TRBV11-2
J: TRBJ2-3
CDR3: ASSSPGHRPDTQY

V: TRBV18
J: TRBJ2-3
CDR3: ASSLLARLADTDTQY

V: TRBV7-9
J: TRBJ2-5
CDR3: ASSSGLAGETQY

V: TRBV20-1
J: TRBJ2-7
CDR3: SARVVIEQY

V: TRBV10-1
J: TRBJ2-3
CDR3: ASSESSNSADTQY

V: TRBV10-2
J: TRBJ2-3
CDR3: ASSVRAGGTDTQY

V: TRBV30
J: TRBJ1-5
CDR3: AWNRGSGNQPQH

V: TRBV9
J: TRBJ2-7
CDR3: ASSGGEVYEQY

V: TRBV18
J: TRBJ2-7
CDR3: ASSPLQGREQY

V: TRBV7-6
J: TRBJ2-1
CDR3: ASSPLSGLGDEQF

V: TRBV18
J: TRBJ2-3
CDR3: ASSPDRSTDTQY

V: TRBV5-4
J: TRBJ2-3
CDR3: ASSLPFPGTGGTDTQY

V: TRBV5-1
J: TRBJ1-2
CDR3: ASSPRQGDYGYT

V: TRBV10-2
J: TRBJ1-2
CDR3: ASSTGLRGYT

V: TRBV18
J: TRBJ2-5
CDR3: ASSPGGARRGETQY

V: TRBV5-5
J: TRBJ2-7
CDR3: ASYGTGTSYEQY

V: TRBV7-9
J: TRBJ1-5
CDR3: ASSIGVRQPQH

V: TRBV6-5
J: TRBJ1-2
CDR3: ASSYPQDRGFYGYT

V: TRBV27
J: TRBJ2-3
CDR3: ASSLSFAGSTDTQY

V: TRBV19
J: TRBJ2-3
CDR3: ASSPRTSKSTDTQY

V: TRBV18
J: TRBJ2-3
CDR3: ASSPGLAGALDTQY

V: TRBV5-4
J: TRBJ2-3
CDR3: ASSSGKQDTQY

V: TRBV29-1
J: TRBJ2-1
CDR3: SVKGLAGLREQF

V: TRBV5-4
J: TRBJ1-3
CDR3: ASSSRGTFSGNTIY

V: TRBV28
J: TRBJ2-1
CDR3: ASQEAGVSYNEQF

V: TRBV28
J: TRBJ2-7
CDR3: ASSFTGFYEQY